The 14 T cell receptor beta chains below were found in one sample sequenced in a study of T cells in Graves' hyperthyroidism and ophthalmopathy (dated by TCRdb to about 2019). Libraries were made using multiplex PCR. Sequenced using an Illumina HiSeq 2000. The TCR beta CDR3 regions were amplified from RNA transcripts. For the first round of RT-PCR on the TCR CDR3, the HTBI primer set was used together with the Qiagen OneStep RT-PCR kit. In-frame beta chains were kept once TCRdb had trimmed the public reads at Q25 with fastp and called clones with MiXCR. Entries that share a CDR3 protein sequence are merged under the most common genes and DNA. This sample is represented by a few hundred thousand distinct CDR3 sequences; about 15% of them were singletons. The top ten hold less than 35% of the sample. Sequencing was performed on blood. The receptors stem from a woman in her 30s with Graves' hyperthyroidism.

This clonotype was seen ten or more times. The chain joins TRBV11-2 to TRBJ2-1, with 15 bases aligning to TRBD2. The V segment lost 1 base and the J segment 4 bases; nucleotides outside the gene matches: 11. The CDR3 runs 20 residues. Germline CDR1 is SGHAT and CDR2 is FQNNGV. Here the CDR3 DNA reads TGTGCCAGCAGCTTAGGGGGACTAGCGGGAGGCCGCTGGCCATACAATGAGCAGTTCTTC. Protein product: CASSLGGLAGGRWPYNEQFF.

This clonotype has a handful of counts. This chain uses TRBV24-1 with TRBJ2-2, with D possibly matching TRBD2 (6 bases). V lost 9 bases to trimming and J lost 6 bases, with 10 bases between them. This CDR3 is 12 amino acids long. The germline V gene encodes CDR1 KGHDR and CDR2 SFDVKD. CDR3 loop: CATGRLAGELFF. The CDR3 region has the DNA TGTGCCACCGGCAGACTAGCCGGGGAGCTGTTTTTT.

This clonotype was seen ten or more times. The CDR3 protein is CAWSMGTSGTDEQFF. The CDR3 bases are TGTGCCTGGAGTATGGGAACTAGCGGGACGGATGAGCAGTTCTTC. This sequence joins TRBV30 and TRBJ2-1; 10 positions agree with TRBD2. CDR3 length equals 15 residues. V shed 2 bases, J shed 8 bases, and the junction held 9 bases outside the gene matches. The V gene's germline CDR1 is GTSNPN and CDR2 SVGIG (reference sequence).

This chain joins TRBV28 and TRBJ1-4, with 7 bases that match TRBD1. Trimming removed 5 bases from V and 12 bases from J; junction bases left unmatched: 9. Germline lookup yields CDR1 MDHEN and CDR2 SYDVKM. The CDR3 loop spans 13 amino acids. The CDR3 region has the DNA TGTGCCAGCAGTGGGGGACAGCTTAGGGAACTGTTTTTT. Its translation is CASSGGQLRELFF.

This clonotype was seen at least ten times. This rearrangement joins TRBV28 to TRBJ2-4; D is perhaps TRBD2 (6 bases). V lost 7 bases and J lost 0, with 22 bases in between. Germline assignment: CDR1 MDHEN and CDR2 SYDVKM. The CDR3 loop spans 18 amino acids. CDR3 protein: CASTQSQGGILAKNIQYF. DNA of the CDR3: TGTGCCAGCACCCAAAGTCAGGGAGGAATACTAGCCAAAAACATTCAGTACTTC.

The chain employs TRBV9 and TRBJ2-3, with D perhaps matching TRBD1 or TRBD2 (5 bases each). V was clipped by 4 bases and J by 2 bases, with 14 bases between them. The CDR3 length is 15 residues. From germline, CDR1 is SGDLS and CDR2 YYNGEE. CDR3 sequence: CASSLSGTDTDTQYF. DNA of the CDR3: TGTGCCAGCAGCCTGTCCGGGACCGACACAGATACGCAGTATTTT.

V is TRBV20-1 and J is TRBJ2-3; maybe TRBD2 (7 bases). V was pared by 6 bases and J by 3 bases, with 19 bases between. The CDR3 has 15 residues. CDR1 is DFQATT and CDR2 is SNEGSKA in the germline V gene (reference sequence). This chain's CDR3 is CSASTGREWTDTQYF. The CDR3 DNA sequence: TGCAGTGCCAGTACAGGGAGGGAATGGACAGATACGCAGTATTTT.

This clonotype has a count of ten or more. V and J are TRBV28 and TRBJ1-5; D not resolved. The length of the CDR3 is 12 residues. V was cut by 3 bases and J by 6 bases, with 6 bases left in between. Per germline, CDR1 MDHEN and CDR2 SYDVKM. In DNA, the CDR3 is TGTGCCAGCAGTTTTGCCGTTCAGCCCCAGCATTTT. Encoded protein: CASSFAVQPQHF.

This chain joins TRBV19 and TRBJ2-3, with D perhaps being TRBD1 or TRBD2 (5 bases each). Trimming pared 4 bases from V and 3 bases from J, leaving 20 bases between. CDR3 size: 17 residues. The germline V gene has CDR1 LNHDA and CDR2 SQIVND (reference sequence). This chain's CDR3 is CASSRGIGALRTDTQYF. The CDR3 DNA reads TGTGCCAGTAGTAGAGGCATCGGGGCTCTTCGAACAGATACGCAGTATTTT.

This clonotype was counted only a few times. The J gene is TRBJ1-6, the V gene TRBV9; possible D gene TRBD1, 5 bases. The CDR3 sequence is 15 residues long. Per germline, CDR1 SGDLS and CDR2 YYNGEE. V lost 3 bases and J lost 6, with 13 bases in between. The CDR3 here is CASSAGGLSNSPLHF. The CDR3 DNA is TGTGCCAGCAGCGCGGGGGGACTATCTAATTCACCCCTCCACTTT.

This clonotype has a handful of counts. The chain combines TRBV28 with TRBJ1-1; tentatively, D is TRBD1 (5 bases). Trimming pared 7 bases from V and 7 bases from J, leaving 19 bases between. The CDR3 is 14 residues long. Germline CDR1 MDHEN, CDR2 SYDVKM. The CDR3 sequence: CASTPPQVLSEAFF. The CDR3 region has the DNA TGTGCCAGCACCCCCCCACAGGTCTTGAGTGAAGCTTTCTTT.

The CDR3 nucleotides are TGCGCCAGCAGCTTGACACCGACGGGAGAGACCCAGTACTTC. It encodes CASSLTPTGETQYF. The chain carries TRBV5-1 and TRBJ2-5; the D is unclear. This CDR3 comprises 14 residues. Germline CDR1 is SGHRS and CDR2 is YFSETQ. Trimming removed 1 base at V and 4 bases at J, with 11 bases between. The entire variable domain, with the rest obtained from reference TRBV5-1 and TRBJ2-5, is as follows: KAGVTQTPRYLIKTRGQQVTLSCSPISGHRSVSWYQQTPGQGLQFLFEYFSETQRNKGNFPGRFSGRQFSNSRSEMNVSTLELGDSALYLCASSLTPTGETQYFGPGTRLLVL.

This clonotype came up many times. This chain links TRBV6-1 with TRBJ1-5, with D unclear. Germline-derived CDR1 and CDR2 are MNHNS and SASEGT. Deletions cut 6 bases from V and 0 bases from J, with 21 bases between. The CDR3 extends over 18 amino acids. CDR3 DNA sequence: TGTGCCAGCAGCCTTAATCCCCCTACAGCGACTAGCAATCAGCCCCAGCATTTT. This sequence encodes CASSLNPPTATSNQPQHF.

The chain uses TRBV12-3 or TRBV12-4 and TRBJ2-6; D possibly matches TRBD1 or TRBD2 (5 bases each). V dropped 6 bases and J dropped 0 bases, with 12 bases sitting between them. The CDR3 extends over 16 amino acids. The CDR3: CASSPGAHSGANVLTF. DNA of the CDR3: TGTGCCAGCAGCCCCGGGGCCCACTCTGGGGCCAACGTCCTGACTTTC.